Described below is a single TCR beta chain sequence and its context. Using immunoSEQ multiplex PCR, the repertoire was profiled, and TCRdb retains in-frame clones only, with some absent. Altogether about 190,000 clones are present, about 93% being singletons, with the ten largest covering approximately 0.48%. The data belong to a study of blood T cell repertoires in COVID-19. The CDR3 totals 16 residues. V was trimmed by 0 bases and J by 5 bases, leaving 16 bases between them. Per the germline V gene, CDR1 is MNHEY and CDR2 is SVGAGI. Specimen: peripheral blood. The V gene is TRBV6-5, the J gene TRBJ1-2; D gene ambiguous. The TCR sequence derives from a man between 45 and 60 years old with acute or convalescent COVID-19. In DNA form, the CDR3 reads TGTGCCAGCAGTTACTCCAAAGCGCCGGGTTGGTATGGCTACACCTTC. It encodes CASSYSKAPGWYGYTF.